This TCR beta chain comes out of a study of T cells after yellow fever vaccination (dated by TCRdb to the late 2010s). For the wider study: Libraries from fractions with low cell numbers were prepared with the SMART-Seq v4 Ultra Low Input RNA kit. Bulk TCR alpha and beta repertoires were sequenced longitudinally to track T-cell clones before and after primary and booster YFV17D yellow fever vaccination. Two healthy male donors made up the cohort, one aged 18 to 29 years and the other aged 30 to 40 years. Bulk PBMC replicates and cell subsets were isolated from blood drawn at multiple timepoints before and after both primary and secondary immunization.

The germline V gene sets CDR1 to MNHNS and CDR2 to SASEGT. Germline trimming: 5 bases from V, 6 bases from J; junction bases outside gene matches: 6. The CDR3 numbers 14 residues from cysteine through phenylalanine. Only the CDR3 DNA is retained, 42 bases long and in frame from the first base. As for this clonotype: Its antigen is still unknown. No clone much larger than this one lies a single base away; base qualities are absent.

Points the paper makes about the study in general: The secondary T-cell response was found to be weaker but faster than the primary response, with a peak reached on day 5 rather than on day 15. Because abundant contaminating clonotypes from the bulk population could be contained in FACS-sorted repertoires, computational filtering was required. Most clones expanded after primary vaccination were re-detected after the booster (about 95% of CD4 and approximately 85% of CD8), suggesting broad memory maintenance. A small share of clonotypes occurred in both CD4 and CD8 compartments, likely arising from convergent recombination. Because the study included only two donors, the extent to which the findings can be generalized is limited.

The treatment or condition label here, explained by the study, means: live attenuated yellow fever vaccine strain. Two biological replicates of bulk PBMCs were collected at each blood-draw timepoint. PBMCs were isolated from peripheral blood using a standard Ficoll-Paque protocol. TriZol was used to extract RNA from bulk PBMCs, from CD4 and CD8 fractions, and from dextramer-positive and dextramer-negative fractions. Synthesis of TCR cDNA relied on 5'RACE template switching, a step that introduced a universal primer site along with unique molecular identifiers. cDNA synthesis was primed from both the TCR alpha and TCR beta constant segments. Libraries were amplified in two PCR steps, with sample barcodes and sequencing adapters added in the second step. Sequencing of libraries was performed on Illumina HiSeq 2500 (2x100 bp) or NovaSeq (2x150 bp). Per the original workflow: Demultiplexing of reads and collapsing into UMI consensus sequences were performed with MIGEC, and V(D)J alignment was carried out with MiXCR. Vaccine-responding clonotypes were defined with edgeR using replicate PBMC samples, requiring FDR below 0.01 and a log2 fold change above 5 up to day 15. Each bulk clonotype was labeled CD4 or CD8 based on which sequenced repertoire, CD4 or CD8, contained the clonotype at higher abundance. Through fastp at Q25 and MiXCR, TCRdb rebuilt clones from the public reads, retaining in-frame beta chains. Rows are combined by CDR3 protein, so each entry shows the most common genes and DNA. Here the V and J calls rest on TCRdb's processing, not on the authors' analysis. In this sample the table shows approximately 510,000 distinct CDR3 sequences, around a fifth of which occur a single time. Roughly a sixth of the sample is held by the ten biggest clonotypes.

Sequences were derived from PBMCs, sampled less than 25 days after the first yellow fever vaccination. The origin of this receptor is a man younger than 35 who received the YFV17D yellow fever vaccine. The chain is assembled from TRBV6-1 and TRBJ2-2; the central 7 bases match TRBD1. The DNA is TGTGCCAGCAGTAATCAGGGGGATCCCGGGGAGCTGTTTTTT. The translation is CASSNQGDPGELFF.